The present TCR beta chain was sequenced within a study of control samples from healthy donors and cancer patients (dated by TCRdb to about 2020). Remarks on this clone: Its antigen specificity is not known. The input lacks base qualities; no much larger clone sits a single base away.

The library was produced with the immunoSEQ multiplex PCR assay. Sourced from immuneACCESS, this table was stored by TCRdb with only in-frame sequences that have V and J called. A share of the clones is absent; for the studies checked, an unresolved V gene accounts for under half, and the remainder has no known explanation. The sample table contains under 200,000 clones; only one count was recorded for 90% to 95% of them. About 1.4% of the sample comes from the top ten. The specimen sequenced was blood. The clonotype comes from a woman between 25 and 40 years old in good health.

The nucleotide sequence reads TGTGCCAGCAGCTTACAGGGGGATGGCTACACCTTC. Its coded protein is CASSLQGDGYTF. Recombination connected TRBV7-9 to TRBJ1-2; the junction holds 7 bases that match TRBD1. Inclusive of the bounding cysteine and phenylalanine, the CDR3 is 12 residues long. The sequence is cut down to CDR3 DNA, 36 bases in frame from base 1. V ends up 2 bases short and J 6 bases short, with an unmatched junction base count of 0. CDR1 SEHNR and CDR2 FQNEAQ were looked up in the germline V gene (reference sequence).